This TCR beta chain was observed in a study of identical twins. TCRdb recomputed calls from the 5' RACE reads with MiXCR, one row per CDR3 protein. This sample has approximately 890,000 distinct CDR3 sequences, with 9% to 15% found just once. This clonotype occurred many times. This CDR3 comprises 14 residues. V lost 3 bases, J lost 0 bases, and 6 bases lay in between. The germline V gene has CDR1 SGHDN and CDR2 FVKESK. The same specimen was also included in a second study, on yellow fever vaccine responses in identical twins.

The receptor's source is a woman aged 18-29 years in good health. What was sequenced was PBMCs. The chain joins TRBV14 to TRBJ2-1; D remains ambiguous. This chain's CDR3 is CASSHDDSYNEQFF. CDR3 DNA sequence: TGTGCCAGCAGCCACGACGACTCCTACAATGAGCAGTTCTTC.